Listed below are T cell receptor beta chains from one sample, sequenced in a study of CD8+ T cells in alopecia areata. TCRdb keeps only in-frame clones here, not all; method: immunoSEQ multiplex PCR. The table shows 95,000 to 110,000 clones, with approximately 58% occurring only once. The specimen was CD4+ T cells sorted from blood. All receptors come from a human donor in good health. The conserved cysteine and the conserved F or W are not part of the CDR3 here. Size is omitted from some rows. Given values are once, few, many or a class for expanded clones.

>-|TRBV19
ASSMSPASYEQY
>few|TRBV29-1
SAIAHMGANEQF
>-|TRBV5-1
ASSYAGSGDTQY
>-|TRBV5-6
ASSPGVAGHYEQF
>-|TRBV7-2
ASSLSSLRVSDTQY
>few|TRBV10-3
AISGTQGPYEQY
>once|TRBV7-8
ASSPQRQFDNSPLH
>-|TRBV7-6
ASSLEAGHNQPQH
>-|TRBV4-2
ASSQVRKGLAGVQY
>-|TRBV5-6
ASSLGLAGGEQY
>few|TRBV7-9
ASSPRSGYT
>-|TRBV2
ASSPDSQETQY
>-|TRBV18
ASSPRQGVYEQY
>-|TRBV5-6
ASSQAGRGGRVDEQF
>-|TRBV29-1
SVSLGTRVGNEQF
>once|TRBV29-1
SVVDFEAF
>many|TRBV7-9
ASSLGATRRAQY
>few|TRBV7-8
ASSARDRVYGYT
>-|TRBV4-2
ASSPLAGRSTDTQY